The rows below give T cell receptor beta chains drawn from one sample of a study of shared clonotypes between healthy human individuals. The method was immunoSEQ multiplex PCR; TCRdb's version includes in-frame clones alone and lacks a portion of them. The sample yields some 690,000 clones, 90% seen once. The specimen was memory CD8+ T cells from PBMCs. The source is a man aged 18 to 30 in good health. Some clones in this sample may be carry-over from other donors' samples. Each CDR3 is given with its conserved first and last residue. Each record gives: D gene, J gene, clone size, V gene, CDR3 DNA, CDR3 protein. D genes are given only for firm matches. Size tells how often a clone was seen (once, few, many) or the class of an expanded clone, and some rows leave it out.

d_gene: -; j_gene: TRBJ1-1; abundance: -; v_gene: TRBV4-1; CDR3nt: TGCGCCAGCAGCCATACTATAAACAGGGTCGACGCTGAAGCTTTCTTT; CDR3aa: CASSHTINRVDAEAFF
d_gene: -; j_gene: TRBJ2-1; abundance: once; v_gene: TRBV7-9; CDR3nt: TGTGCCAGCAGCCGGGTTGGAGAGGGGCTCTACAATGAGCAGTTCTTC; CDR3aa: CASSRVGEGLYNEQFF
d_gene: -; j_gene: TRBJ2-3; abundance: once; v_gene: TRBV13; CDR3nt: TGTGCCAGCAGCCCCCTGAGAAGCGCCGTTGGGTATTTT; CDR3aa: CASSPLRSAVGYF
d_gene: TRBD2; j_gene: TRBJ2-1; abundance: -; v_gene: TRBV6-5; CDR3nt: TGTGCCAGCAGTCTAGCGGTGTCCTCCTACAATGAGCAGTTCTTC; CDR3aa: CASSLAVSSYNEQFF
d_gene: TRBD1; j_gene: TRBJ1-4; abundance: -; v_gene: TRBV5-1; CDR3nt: TGCGCCAGCAGCTTCAACCCGGACAGGGTTAATGAAAAACTGTTTTTT; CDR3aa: CASSFNPDRVNEKLFF
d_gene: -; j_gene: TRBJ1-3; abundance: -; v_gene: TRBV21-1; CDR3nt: TGTGCCAGCAGCAACGGTGGAGGGGGCAGTGGAAACACCATATATTTT; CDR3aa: CASSNGGGGSGNTIYF
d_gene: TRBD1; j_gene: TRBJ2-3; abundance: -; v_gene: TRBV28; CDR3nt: TGTGCCAGCACTTTTTCGGGGACAGGGGCAGATACGCAGTATTTT; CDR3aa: CASTFSGTGADTQYF
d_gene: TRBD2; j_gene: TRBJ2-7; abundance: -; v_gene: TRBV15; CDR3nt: TGTGCCACCAGCATGGGGAGGGAGGGGTACGAGCAGTACTTC; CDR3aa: CATSMGREGYEQYF
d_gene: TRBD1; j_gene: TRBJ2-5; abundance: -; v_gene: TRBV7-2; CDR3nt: TGTGCCAGCAGCTTCGGAACAGGGGGGACAGAGACCCAGTACTTC; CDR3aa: CASSFGTGGTETQYF
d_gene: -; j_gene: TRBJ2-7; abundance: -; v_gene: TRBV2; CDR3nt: TGTGCCAGCGGGGGGCCTGGACACCCTACGAAGCAGTACTTC; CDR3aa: CASGGPGHPTKQYF
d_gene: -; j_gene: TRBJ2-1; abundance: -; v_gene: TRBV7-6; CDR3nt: TGTGCCAGCAGCGTCCACCCCAGGAGCTCCTACAATGAGCAGTTCTTC; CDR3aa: CASSVHPRSSYNEQFF
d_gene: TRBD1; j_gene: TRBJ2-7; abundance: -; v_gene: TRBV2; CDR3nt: TGTGCCACAGTGAAGGGGCCGGGACAGGGCCCCTACGAGCAGTACTTC; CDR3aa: CATVKGPGQGPYEQYF
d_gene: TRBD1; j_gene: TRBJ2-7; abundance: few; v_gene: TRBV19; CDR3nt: TGTGCCAGTAGTATCGGGACAGTCTACGAGCAGTACTTC; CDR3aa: CASSIGTVYEQYF
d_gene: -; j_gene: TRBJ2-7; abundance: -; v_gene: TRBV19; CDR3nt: TGTGCCAGTAGTATAGTGGCGGAATACGAGCAGTACTTC; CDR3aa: CASSIVAEYEQYF
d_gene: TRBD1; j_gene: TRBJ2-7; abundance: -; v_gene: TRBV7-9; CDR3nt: TGTGCCAGCAGCTTAGCGGGGGGCAAGGACAGGGTGGGCTACGAGCAGTACTTC; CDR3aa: CASSLAGGKDRVGYEQYF
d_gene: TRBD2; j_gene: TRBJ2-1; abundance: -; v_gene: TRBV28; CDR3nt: TGTGCCAGCAGTTTAGCGGCTAGCGGGAGGTACAATGAGCAGTTCTTC; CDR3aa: CASSLAASGRYNEQFF
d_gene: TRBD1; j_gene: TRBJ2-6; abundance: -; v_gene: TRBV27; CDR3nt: TGTGCCAGCAGTCCTGACAGGGGAACCTCGTCTGGGGCCAACGTCCTGACTTTC; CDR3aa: CASSPDRGTSSGANVLTF
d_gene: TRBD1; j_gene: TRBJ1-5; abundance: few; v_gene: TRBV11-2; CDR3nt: TGTGCCAGCAGCTCGCCGGGACAGCTAAATCAGCCCCAGCATTTT; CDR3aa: CASSSPGQLNQPQHF
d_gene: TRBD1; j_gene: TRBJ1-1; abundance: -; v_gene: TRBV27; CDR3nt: TGTGCCAGCAGTTCACAGGACAGGGGATTCACTGAAGCTTTCTTT; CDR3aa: CASSSQDRGFTEAFF
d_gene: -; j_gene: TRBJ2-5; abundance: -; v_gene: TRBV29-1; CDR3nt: TGCAGCGTTGAAGGAGGCAGGGGGAGGCAAGAGACCCAGTACTTC; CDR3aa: CSVEGGRGRQETQYF
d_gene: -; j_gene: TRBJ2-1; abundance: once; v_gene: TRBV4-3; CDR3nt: TGCGCCAGCAGCCAAGATCCCGGGACCTACAATGAGCAGTTCTTC; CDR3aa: CASSQDPGTYNEQFF
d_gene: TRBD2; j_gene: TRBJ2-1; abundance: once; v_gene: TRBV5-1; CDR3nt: TGCGCCAGCAGCTTTGAACTAGCGGGAGGGGGCAATGAGCAGTTCTTC; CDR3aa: CASSFELAGGGNEQFF
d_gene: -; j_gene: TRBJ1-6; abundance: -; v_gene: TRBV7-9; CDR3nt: TGTGCCAGCAGCTTAGTACAGGGCTTAGATTCACCCCTCCACTTT; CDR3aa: CASSLVQGLDSPLHF
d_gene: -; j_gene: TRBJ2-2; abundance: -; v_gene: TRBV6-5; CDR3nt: TGTGCCAGCAGTTACCTATTAGCGTACACCGGGGAGCTGTTTTTT; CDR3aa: CASSYLLAYTGELFF
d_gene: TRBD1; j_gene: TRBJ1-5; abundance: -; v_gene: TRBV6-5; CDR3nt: TGTGCCAGCAGTGACAGGACAGGGGGCCGGCCCCAGCATTTT; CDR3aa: CASSDRTGGRPQHF
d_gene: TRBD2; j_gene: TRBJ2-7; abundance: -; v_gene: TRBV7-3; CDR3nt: TGTGCCAGCAGCCCCGGAGCTAGCGGTTACTACGAGCAGTACTTC; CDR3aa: CASSPGASGYYEQYF
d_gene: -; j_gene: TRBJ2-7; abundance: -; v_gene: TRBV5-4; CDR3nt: TGTGCCAGCAGCTTATTAGGGTCCTACGAGCAGTACTTC; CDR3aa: CASSLLGSYEQYF
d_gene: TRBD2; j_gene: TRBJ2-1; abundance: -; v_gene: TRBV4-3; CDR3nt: TGCGCCAGCAGCCAAGAAGAGGGGACTAGCTCCTACAATGAGCAGTTCTTC; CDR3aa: CASSQEEGTSSYNEQFF
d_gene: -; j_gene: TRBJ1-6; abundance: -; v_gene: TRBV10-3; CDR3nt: TGTGCCATCAGTTACGATTCGTATAATTCACCCCTCCACTTT; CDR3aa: CAISYDSYNSPLHF
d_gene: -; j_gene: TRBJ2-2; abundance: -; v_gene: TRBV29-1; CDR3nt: TGCAGCGTTGAGGGTCCGGCCGGGCCGATCGGGGAGCTGTTTTTT; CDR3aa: CSVEGPAGPIGELFF
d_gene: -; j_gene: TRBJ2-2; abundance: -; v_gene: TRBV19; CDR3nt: TGTGCCAGTACGTTGCGGGAGAACACCGGGGAGCTGTTTTTT; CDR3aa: CASTLRENTGELFF
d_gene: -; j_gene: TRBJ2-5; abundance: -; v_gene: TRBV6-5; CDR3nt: TGTGCCAGCAGTTACGGTTCTACCCTCGGGGAGACCCAGTACTTC; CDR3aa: CASSYGSTLGETQYF
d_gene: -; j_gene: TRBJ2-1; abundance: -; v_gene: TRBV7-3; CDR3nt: TGTGCCAGCACCATCCCGGGGGTAGCGGAAAATGAGCAGTTCTTC; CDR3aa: CASTIPGVAENEQFF
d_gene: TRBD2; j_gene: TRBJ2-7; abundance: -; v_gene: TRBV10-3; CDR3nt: TGTGCCATAGGGACTAGCGGACCCTACGAGCAGTACTTC; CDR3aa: CAIGTSGPYEQYF
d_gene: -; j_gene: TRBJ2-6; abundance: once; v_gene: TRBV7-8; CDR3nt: TGTGCCAGCAGCTTAGGGGATTCTGGGGCCAACGTCCTGACTTTC; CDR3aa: CASSLGDSGANVLTF
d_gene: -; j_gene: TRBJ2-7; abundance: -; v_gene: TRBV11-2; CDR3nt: TGTGCCAGCAGCTTCGGCAGGGCCTACGAGCAGTACTTC; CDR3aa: CASSFGRAYEQYF
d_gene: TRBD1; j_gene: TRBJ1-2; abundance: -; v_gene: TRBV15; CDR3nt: TGTGCCACCAGCAGAGCGATGGGACAGTATTATGGCTACACCTTC; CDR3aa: CATSRAMGQYYGYTF
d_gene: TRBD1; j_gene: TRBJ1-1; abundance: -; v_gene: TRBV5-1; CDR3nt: TGCGCCAGCAGCTTGGCCAATTCCCGTCAGGGGGTTAACACTGAAGCTTTCTTT; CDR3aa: CASSLANSRQGVNTEAFF
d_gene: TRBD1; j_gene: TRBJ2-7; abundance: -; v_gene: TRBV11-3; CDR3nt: TGTGCCAGCAGCCCGAGAGGGGGCTTGCTCCACGAGCAGTACTTC; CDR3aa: CASSPRGGLLHEQYF
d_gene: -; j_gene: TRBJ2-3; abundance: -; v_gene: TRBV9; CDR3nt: TGTGCCAGCAGCGTAGGCGGGGCAGATACGCAGTATTTT; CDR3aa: CASSVGGADTQYF
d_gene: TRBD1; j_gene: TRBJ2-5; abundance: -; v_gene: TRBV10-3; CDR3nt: TGTGCCATCAGGACAGGACAGGGGCTACCACAAGAGACCCAGTACTTC; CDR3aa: CAIRTGQGLPQETQYF
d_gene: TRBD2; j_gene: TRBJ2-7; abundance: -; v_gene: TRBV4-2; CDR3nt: TGTGCCAGCAGCCAAGAGGGTGCGGGAGGTACCTACGAGCAGTACTTC; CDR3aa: CASSQEGAGGTYEQYF
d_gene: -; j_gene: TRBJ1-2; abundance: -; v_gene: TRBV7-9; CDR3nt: TGTGCCAGCAGCCCGAATATTAACTATGGCTACACCTTC; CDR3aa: CASSPNINYGYTF
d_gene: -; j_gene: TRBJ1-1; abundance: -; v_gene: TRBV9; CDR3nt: TGTGCCAGCAGCGTAGGGGCGATTGGTACTGAAGCTTTCTTT; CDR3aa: CASSVGAIGTEAFF
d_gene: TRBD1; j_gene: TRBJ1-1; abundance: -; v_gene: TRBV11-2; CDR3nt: TGTGCCAGCAGCAAAGTCCCCAGGGGGCTCCCTGAAGCTTTCTTT; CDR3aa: CASSKVPRGLPEAFF
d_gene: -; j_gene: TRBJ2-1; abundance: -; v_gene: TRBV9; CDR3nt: TGTGCCAGCAGCGACGGACCCGCTTACAATGAGCAGTTCTTC; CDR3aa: CASSDGPAYNEQFF
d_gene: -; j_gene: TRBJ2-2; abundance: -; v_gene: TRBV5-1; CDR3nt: TGCGCCAGCAGCTTAGGCATTCTTGTAACCGGGGAGCTGTTTTTT; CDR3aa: CASSLGILVTGELFF
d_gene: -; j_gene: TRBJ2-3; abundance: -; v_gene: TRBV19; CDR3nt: TGTGCCAGTAGTATAGACCCCGGGACCCCCCTTGATACGCAGTATTTT; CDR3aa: CASSIDPGTPLDTQYF
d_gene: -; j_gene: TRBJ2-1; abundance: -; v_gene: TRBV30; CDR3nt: TGTGCCTGGACCCCCTCGCTCGCACATGAGCAGTTCTTC; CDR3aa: CAWTPSLAHEQFF
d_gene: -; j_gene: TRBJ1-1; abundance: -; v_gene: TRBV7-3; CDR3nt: TGTGCCAGCAGCTTGGGGGGAGGCACTGAAGCTTTCTTT; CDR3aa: CASSLGGGTEAFF
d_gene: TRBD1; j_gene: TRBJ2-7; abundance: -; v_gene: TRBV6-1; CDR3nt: TGTGCCAGCAGGAATCGGGACAGTTGGATTTACGAGCAGTACTTC; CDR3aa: CASRNRDSWIYEQYF
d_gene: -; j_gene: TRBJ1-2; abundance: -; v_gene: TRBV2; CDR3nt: TGTGCCAGCAGTGAGTATGGCTACACCTTC; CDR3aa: CASSEYGYTF
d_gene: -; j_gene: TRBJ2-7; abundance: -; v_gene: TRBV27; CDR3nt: TGTGCCAGCAGTTTAGGGCAGCTTCCCTACGAGCAGTACTTC; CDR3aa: CASSLGQLPYEQYF
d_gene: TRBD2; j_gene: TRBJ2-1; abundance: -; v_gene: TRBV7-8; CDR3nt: TGTGCCAGCAGCTCAGGACCCGGGGGGAACAATGAGCAGTTCTTC; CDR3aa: CASSSGPGGNNEQFF